These 23 T cell receptor beta chains were all obtained from the same sample, sequenced in a study of blood T cell repertoires in COVID-19. The table came from immunoSEQ multiplex PCR; TCRdb's copy has only in-frame clones and leaves some out. The profile shows tens of thousands of clones, around 81% of them singletons. The sample consisted of peripheral blood. All receptors derive from a woman in her 70s with acute or convalescent COVID-19.

The V and J genes are TRBV7-9 and TRBJ1-3, with 7 bases fitting TRBD1. This CDR3 is 16 amino acids long. V was pared by 3 bases and J by 2 bases, with 7 bases of the junction left unmatched. The germline V gene encodes CDR1 SEHNR and CDR2 FQNEAQ (reference sequence). In nucleotides, the CDR3 is TGTGCCAGCAGCTTTTTGACAGGGAGGCCTGGAAACACCATATATTTT. Residues: CASSFLTGRPGNTIYF.

Notes on this clone: The germline gene is not matched at one end of the junction; a read error may be the cause. The rearrangement uses TRBV7-9 and TRBJ2-7; TRBD1 might be the D (5 bases). CDR3 length: 12 amino acids. CDR1 is SEHNR, CDR2 FQNEAQ, per germline (reference sequence). The CDR3 sequence is CASSRSDAPRDF. CDR3 sequence (DNA): TGTGCCAGCAGCCGATCGGACGCGCCCAGGGACTTC.

V gene TRBV27 combines with J gene TRBJ2-2; 8 bases are shared with TRBD2. The germline V gene encodes CDR1 MNHEY and CDR2 SMNVEV (reference sequence). The V segment lost 6 bases and the J segment 4 bases; nucleotides outside the gene matches: 10. This CDR3 has 16 residues. CDR3 sequence reads: CASSSSSGHGTGELFF. Written as DNA, the CDR3 is TGTGCCAGCAGCTCCTCTAGCGGGCACGGCACCGGGGAGCTGTTTTTT.

The chain couples TRBV4-2 to TRBJ1-5; a weak D match, TRBD1 (5 bases). V lost 1 base and J lost 0, with 7 bases in between. Germline V gene lookup returns CDR1 LGHNA and CDR2 YNFKEQ. This CDR3 region has 15 residues. CDR3 amino acids: CASSQGGDSNQPQHF. CDR3 coding DNA: TGTGCCAGCAGCCAAGGGGGGGATAGCAATCAGCCCCAGCATTTT.

In DNA, the CDR3 is TGCGCCAGCAGCCACTTAAAAGCGGGAGGTGGCAACGAGCAGTACTTC. Translating it yields CASSHLKAGGGNEQYF. This chain connects TRBV5-1 to TRBJ2-7, with 9 bases identical to TRBD2. Germline lookup yields CDR1 SGHRS and CDR2 YFSETQ. The V segment lost 4 bases and the J segment 5 bases; nucleotides outside the gene matches: 13. The CDR3 is made up of 16 amino acids.

This clone has just a few counts. The rearrangement joins TRBV10-3 to TRBJ1-4; D uncertain. Trimming cost V 6 bases and J 11 bases, with 19 bases left between them. The CDR3 is 14 amino acids. Germline lookup yields CDR1 ENHRY and CDR2 SYGVKD. The CDR3 nucleotides read TGTGCCATCAGGCGGGAAGAGGCCGTGGGGAAACTGTTTTTT. Protein sequence: CAIRREEAVGKLFF.

V and J are TRBV24-1 and TRBJ1-2; TRBD1 matches 9 bases. In germline, CDR1 is KGHDR, CDR2 SFDVKD. The V gene end was trimmed by 4 bases and the J gene end by 5 bases; junction bases not matched to a gene: 7. CDR3 length: 15 residues. CDR3 nucleotides: TGTGCCACCAGTGAAACCGGGACAGGGCAGTATGGCTACACCTTC. Translating it yields CATSETGTGQYGYTF.

The V call is TRBV7-2, the J call TRBJ1-4, with D possibly matching TRBD1 (6 bases). With 5 bases removed from V and 2 bases from J, the gap between germline ends came to 15 bases. There are 16 residues in the CDR3. Per the germline V gene, CDR1 is SGHTA and CDR2 is FQGNSA. CDR3: CASSVGQSLTNEKLFF. The CDR3 DNA sequence: TGTGCCAGCAGCGTCGGACAGTCCCTCACTAATGAAAAACTGTTTTTT.

The V gene is TRBV10-1, the J gene TRBJ2-5; a possible D gene is TRBD2 (6 bases). The CDR3 has 13 amino acids. CDR1 is WNHNN, CDR2 SYGVQD, per germline (reference sequence). The V end lost 8 bases, the J end lost 4 bases, and 14 bases lay between the germline ends. CDR3 bases: TGCGCCAGCCCAGGAGGGCTCGGAGAGACCCAGTACTTC. Translation gives CASPGGLGETQYF.

V is TRBV2 and J is TRBJ1-2, with 10 bases fitting TRBD1. The J segment lost 4 bases and the V segment lost 2 bases, leaving 1 base of the junction unmatched. Germline loops: CDR1 SNHLY, CDR2 FYNNEI. The CDR3 has 14 amino acids. Here the CDR3 DNA reads TGTGCCAGCAGTGAATGGGACAGGGGCTATGGCTACACCTTC. Translating it yields CASSEWDRGYGYTF.

The chain has TRBV5-1 and TRBJ1-5; no clear D gene. There are 14 residues in the CDR3. Looked up from germline, CDR1 is SGHRS and CDR2 is YFSETQ. Trimming left V 0 bases short and J 7 bases short, with 11 bases between. This CDR3 is CASSLGAPGQPQHF. CDR3 nucleotide sequence: TGCGCCAGCAGCTTGGGGGCTCCTGGGCAGCCCCAGCATTTT.

The sample holds many counts of this clone. This specimen includes other DNA sequences encoding the same CDR3. This chain's CDR3 is CASSFSGNQETQYF. The DNA for the CDR3 is TGTGCCAGCAGCTTTAGCGGGAACCAAGAGACCCAGTACTTC. The chain carries TRBV7-9 and TRBJ2-5, with 8 bases fitting TRBD2. With 3 bases clipped from V and 0 bases from J, the junction kept 0 bases outside the gene matches. This CDR3 has 14 residues. Germline V gene sequence: CDR1 SEHNR, CDR2 FQNEAQ (reference sequence). Drawing the rest from reference TRBV7-9 and TRBJ2-5, the complete variable domain is DTGVSQNPRHKITKRGQNVTFRCDPISEHNRLYWYRQTLGQGPEFLTYFQNEAQLEKSRLLSDRFSAERPKGSFSTLEIQRTEQGDSAMYLCASSFSGNQETQYFGPGTRLLVL.

V and J are TRBV7-9 and TRBJ2-7, with D tentatively TRBD1 (5 bases). This CDR3 spans 14 amino acids. Germline V gives CDR1 SEHNR, CDR2 FQNEAQ (reference sequence). V lost 5 bases to trimming and J lost 4 bases, with 15 bases between them. CDR3 in DNA: TGTGCCAGCAGCCCAGCAAGGAAGGGGTACGAGCAGTACTTC. Translating gives CASSPARKGYEQYF.

This rearrangement joins TRBV27 to TRBJ2-7; TRBD2 matches at 7 bases. The CDR3 loop spans 15 amino acids. V shed 8 bases, J shed 6 bases, and the junction held 16 bases outside the gene matches. From germline, CDR1 is MNHEY and CDR2 SMNVEV (reference sequence). CDR3 in DNA: TGTGCCAGCCAACCCCTAGCGGAGACTACGATCGAGCAGTACTTC. Translation gives CASQPLAETTIEQYF.

V usage is TRBV24-1 and J usage is TRBJ2-7; TRBD1 matches 11 bases. V shed 4 bases and J 5 bases; nucleotides not matched to a gene: 6. Germline V gene sequence: CDR1 KGHDR, CDR2 SFDVKD. This CDR3 is built from 15 residues. The chain's CDR3 is CATSDRTGGTHEQYF. In DNA, the CDR3 is TGTGCCACCAGTGACCGGACAGGGGGCACGCACGAGCAGTACTTC.

On this clone itself: At one boundary the junction diverges from the germline segment, which might be a read error. V usage is TRBV7-7 and J usage is TRBJ2-5; TRBD2 agrees at 10 bases. Germline V gene sequence: CDR1 SSHAT, CDR2 FNYEAQ (reference sequence). CDR3 length equals 17 residues. CDR3 in DNA: TGTGCTAGCAGCTTAGGGGGACTAGCGCCAGGGGGAGAGACCCAGTACTTC. Translating gives CASSLGGLAPGGETQYF.

The rearrangement joins TRBV24-1 to TRBJ2-7; D is possibly TRBD2 (6 bases). CDR3 length equals 14 residues. The ends were cut back, 3 bases at V and 9 bases at J, with 17 bases in the middle. In germline, CDR1 is KGHDR, CDR2 SFDVKD. The CDR3 loop is CATSDREPVGRQYF. DNA of the CDR3: TGTGCCACCAGTGATCGGGAGCCTGTAGGTAGGCAGTACTTC.

This clone was recorded a few times. This chain links TRBV20-1 with TRBJ1-2, with D possibly matching TRBD1 (5 bases). CDR1 is DFQATT, CDR2 SNEGSKA, per germline (reference sequence). V lost 3 bases to trimming and J lost 1 base, with 15 bases between them. The CDR3 is 15 residues long. CDR3 bases: TGCAGTGCTAGTCCGTGGCAGGGAAGTAACTATGGCTACACCTTC. Protein product: CSASPWQGSNYGYTF.

The chain carries TRBV6-6 and TRBJ2-7; D not resolved. Germline CDR1 MNHNY, CDR2 SVGAGI (reference sequence). This CDR3 contains 13 residues. Trimming took 8 bases from V and 0 from J, leaving 11 bases between them. The CDR3 bases are TGTGCCAGCTTCGCTGACAACTCCTACGAGCAGTACTTC. Translating gives CASFADNSYEQYF.

The V call is TRBV18, the J call TRBJ2-5, with TRBD2 matching 12 bases. Germline-derived CDR1 and CDR2 are KGHSH and LQKENI. Trimming took 3 bases from V and 5 from J; bases not matched to a gene: 10. This CDR3 is built from 17 residues. DNA of the CDR3: TGTGCCAGCTCACCGGGACTAGCGGGTCCGGGCGGGGAGACCCAGTACTTC. Translation gives CASSPGLAGPGGETQYF. Supplemented by reference TRBV18 and TRBJ2-5, the full variable domain reads NAGVMQNPRHLVRRRGQEARLRCSPMKGHSHVYWYRQLPEEGLKFMVYLQKENIIDESGMPKERFSAEFPKEGPSILRIQQVVRGDSAAYFCASSPGLAGPGGETQYFGPGTRLLVL.

The chain combines TRBV28 with TRBJ1-1; weak D call: TRBD1 (6 bases). V was cut by 3 bases and J by 1 base, with 15 bases left in between. From germline, CDR1 is MDHEN and CDR2 SYDVKM. The CDR3 covers 16 residues. This CDR3 is CASSLGGGGENTEAFF. DNA of the CDR3: TGTGCCAGCAGTTTGGGCGGGGGCGGGGAGAACACTGAAGCTTTCTTT. The complete variable domain, with remaining parts taken from reference TRBV28 and TRBJ1-1, reads DVKVTQSSRYLVKRTGEKVFLECVQDMDHENMFWYRQDPGLGLRLIYFSYDVKMKEKGDIPEGYSVSREKKERFSLILESASTNQTSMYLCASSLGGGGENTEAFFGQGTRLTVV.

The chain carries TRBV15 and TRBJ1-5, with 8 positions matching TRBD1. The CDR3 totals 15 residues. Losses at the gene ends were 5 bases for V and 7 bases for J; bases not matched to a gene: 10. Germline CDR1 is LNHNV and CDR2 is YYDKDF (reference sequence). The CDR3 nucleotides read TGTGCCACCAGCGACGACAGGGGTGGGATCCAGCCCCAGCATTTT. Translation gives CATSDDRGGIQPQHF.

This clone occurred a few times. The chain has TRBV4-1 and TRBJ1-5, with TRBD1 as a possible D gene (5 bases). V dropped 2 bases and J dropped 4 bases, with 9 bases sitting between them. The CDR3 has 14 amino acids. Germline CDR1 and CDR2: MGHRA and YSYEKL. The CDR3 sequence: CASSQQGGNQPQHF. For the CDR3, the DNA is TGCGCCAGCAGCCAACAGGGAGGGAATCAGCCCCAGCATTTT.